These 29 T cell receptor beta chains were all obtained from the same sample, sequenced in a study of shared clonotypes between healthy human individuals (dated by TCRdb to the early 2020s). Libraries came from the immunoSEQ multiplex PCR assay. What TCRdb holds here is the immuneACCESS table cut down to in-frame rearrangements. Part of the clones is not present; checked against another copy, under half of the missing clones reflect an unresolved V gene, and the others are unexplained. Across this sample there are millions of clones, with over 85% seen only once. Around 0.13% of the sample comes from the top ten. The specimen sequenced was naive CD4+ T cells sorted from blood. The label giving this sample's cell subset or site can be read as: CD45RA+ positively selected. These receptors came from a man aged 18 to 30 in good health.

This chain joins TRBV5-8 and TRBJ1-1; 8 nucleotides agree with TRBD1. Germline trimming cut 4 bases from V and 4 bases from J; bases unmatched to any gene: 9. Germline V gives CDR1 SGHTS, CDR2 YDEGEE. The CDR3 covers 15 residues. CDR3 sequence reads: CASSPTGVVGTEAFF. CDR3 nucleotides: TGTGCCAGCAGCCCGACAGGGGTTGTTGGCACTGAAGCTTTCTTT.

The count of this clone is one. The chain carries TRBV2 and TRBJ2-7; 12 nucleotides agree with TRBD2. CDR1 SNHLY and CDR2 FYNNEI come from the germline V gene. The junction had 9 bases not matched to a gene; V was cut back by 8 bases and J by 4 bases. CDR3 length: 15 residues. CDR3 bases: TGTGCCAGCGACTTTGGACTAGCGGGGAAGTACGAGCAGTACTTC. This codes for CASDFGLAGKYEQYF.

The V gene is TRBV6-5, the J gene TRBJ2-1; weak D call: TRBD2 (6 bases). CDR1 MNHEY and CDR2 SVGAGI come from the germline V gene. Trimming removed 2 bases at V and 9 bases at J, with 8 bases between. The CDR3 is 12 amino acids. The CDR3 region has the DNA TGTGCCAGCAGTTACCGGGGAGGTGAGCAGTTCTTC. Translated: CASSYRGGEQFF.

This clone was counted once. This chain uses TRBV6-4 with TRBJ2-5; no definite D call. This CDR3 has 13 residues. The ends were cut back, 3 bases at V and 7 bases at J, with 12 bases in the middle. Germline CDR1 and CDR2: MRHNA and SNTAGT. CDR3 loop: CASSESTDGTQYF. The CDR3 DNA reads as TGTGCCAGCAGTGAGTCGACCGACGGGACCCAGTACTTC.

The rearrangement links TRBV21-1 to TRBJ2-1. TRBV21-1 is a documented pseudogene. The CDR3 extends over 19 amino acids. The CDR3 nucleotides are TGTGCCAGCAGCAAAGCCGGACTCCTACCGGGACCTGGGGACAATGAGCAGTTCTTC. Translation: CASSKAGLLPGPGDNEQFF.

The genes are TRBV5-4 and TRBJ2-3; D possibly corresponds to TRBD2 (5 bases). The CDR3 runs 13 residues. Germline CDR1 is SGHNT and CDR2 is YYREEE (reference sequence). Trimming cost V 0 bases and J 10 bases, with 12 bases left between them. DNA for the CDR3: TGTGCCAGCAGCTTGGCGGGGATTATGTCGCAGTATTTT. As protein: CASSLAGIMSQYF.

The rearrangement uses TRBV19 and TRBJ2-1; the match to TRBD2 covers 8 bases. The CDR3 sequence is 15 residues long. From germline, CDR1 is LNHDA and CDR2 SQIVND (reference sequence). Trimming at V came to 7 bases and at J to 3 bases, leaving 8 bases not matched to a gene. The DNA for the CDR3 is TGTGCCAGTACCGCAAGTGGGACTAGCTACAATGAGCAGTTCTTC. Translating it yields CASTASGTSYNEQFF.

This chain uses TRBV9 with TRBJ2-1, with 10 bases that match TRBD1. The CDR3 sequence is 16 residues long. Trimming at V came to 2 bases and at J to 4 bases, leaving 6 bases not matched to a gene. Germline V gene data show CDR1 as SGDLS and CDR2 as YYNGEE. CDR3 region: CASSVRPGQGYNEQFF. The CDR3 DNA follows: TGTGCCAGCAGCGTGAGACCGGGACAGGGGTACAATGAGCAGTTCTTC.

In DNA, the CDR3 is TGTGCCGGACGACAGGACCCGAACACCGGGGAGCTGTTTTTT. This encodes CAGRQDPNTGELFF. This rearrangement joins TRBV5-5 to TRBJ2-2; possibly TRBD1 for D (6 bases). The V and J ends lost 10 bases and 0 bases respectively, with 13 bases between them. The germline V gene encodes CDR1 SGHKS and CDR2 YYEKEE (reference sequence). This CDR3 contains 14 residues.

The rearrangement uses TRBV7-9 and TRBJ2-3; D might be TRBD2 (6 bases). CDR3 size: 16 residues. From germline, CDR1 is SEHNR and CDR2 FQNEAQ (reference sequence). Trimming took off 5 bases at V and 0 bases at J, with 15 bases between the two ends. The CDR3 DNA follows: TGTGCCAGCAGCACTACCGGGACTTCAAGCACAGATACGCAGTATTTT. Translating gives CASSTTGTSSTDTQYF.

The chain joins TRBV30 to TRBJ2-4, with 9 positions matching TRBD1. With 5 bases clipped from V and 6 bases from J, the junction kept 11 bases outside the gene matches. The germline V gene encodes CDR1 GTSNPN and CDR2 SVGIG (reference sequence). The CDR3 is made up of 15 amino acids. CDR3 sequence (DNA): TGTGCCTGGGGAACCCGGGACAGGGAAAGAAACATTCAGTACTTC. Translated, it gives CAWGTRDRERNIQYF.

The chain uses TRBV2 and TRBJ2-1, with D tentatively TRBD1 or TRBD2 (6 bases each). The germline CDR1 and CDR2 sequences are SNHLY and FYNNEI. V dropped 4 bases and J dropped 4 bases, with 14 bases sitting between them. This CDR3 is built from 15 residues. This CDR3 reads CASSGGAGPYNEQFF. The CDR3 DNA sequence: TGTGCCAGCAGTGGGGGGGCAGGCCCTTACAATGAGCAGTTCTTC.

The chain couples TRBV27 to TRBJ1-6; 10 bases match TRBD1. This CDR3 has 19 amino acids. Germline values: CDR1 MNHEY, CDR2 SMNVEV (reference sequence). Trimming cost V 6 bases and J 0 bases; bases outside gene matches: 11. CDR3: CASRSARQGAYSYNSPLHF. The CDR3 bases are TGTGCCAGCAGATCCGCACGACAGGGGGCCTACTCCTATAATTCACCCCTCCACTTT.

This clone was detected only once. The V gene is TRBV9, the J gene TRBJ1-2; unclear D gene. The CDR3 runs 15 residues. The V end was cut by 0 bases, the J end by 0 bases, with 9 bases between. In germline, CDR1 is SGDLS, CDR2 YYNGEE. CDR3 nucleotide sequence: TGTGCCAGCAGCGTAGTTGAGAGAGCTAACTATGGCTACACCTTC. Protein sequence: CASSVVERANYGYTF.

Concerning this clone itself: The identical CDR3 is also encoded by other nucleotide sequences in the sample. The chain links TRBV5-1 to TRBJ1-6, with 8 bases matching TRBD1. The CDR3 is made up of 14 amino acids. Germline V CDR1 and CDR2: SGHRS, YFSETQ. V was pared by 4 bases and J by 10 bases, with 7 bases of the junction left unmatched. The CDR3 reads CASSPGQGASPLHF. The CDR3, as DNA: TGCGCCAGCAGCCCCGGACAGGGAGCCTCACCCCTCCACTTT.

This rearrangement joins TRBV6-1 to TRBJ1-3; no definite D call. Between the trimmed V and J ends, which lost 3 bases and 0 bases, there was a span of 18 bases. The length of the CDR3 is 18 residues. Germline CDR1 MNHNS, CDR2 SASEGT. The CDR3 is CASSEAFSAGSSGNTIYF. DNA for the CDR3: TGTGCCAGCAGTGAGGCTTTCTCTGCGGGAAGCTCTGGAAACACCATATATTTT.

This clone was counted a single time. The chain employs TRBV5-1 and TRBJ1-2, with D maybe TRBD1 (6 bases). CDR1 and CDR2 (germline): SGHRS, YFSETQ. The CDR3 is 14 amino acids. Trimming removed 4 bases from V and 6 bases from J, with 16 bases in between. CDR3 in amino acids: CASSMVTGSDGYTF. DNA for the CDR3: TGCGCCAGCAGCATGGTCACAGGGTCAGATGGCTACACCTTC. The whole variable domain, filled in from reference TRBV5-1 and TRBJ1-2, reads KAGVTQTPRYLIKTRGQQVTLSCSPISGHRSVSWYQQTPGQGLQFLFEYFSETQRNKGNFPGRFSGRQFSNSRSEMNVSTLELGDSALYLCASSMVTGSDGYTFGSGTRLTVV.

The chain has TRBV7-2 and TRBJ2-7; tentatively, D is TRBD2 (6 bases). Germline CDR1 is SGHTA and CDR2 is FQGNSA. Trimming removed 6 bases from V and 4 bases from J, with 16 bases in between. The CDR3 totals 14 residues. Here the CDR3 reads CASSSRLGDYEQYF. CDR3 nucleotide sequence: TGTGCCAGCAGTTCTCGACTAGGAGATTACGAGCAGTACTTC.

The CDR3 region has the DNA TGTGCCATCAGTCCGGGACCCACTGCCTACGAGCAGTACTTC. As protein: CAISPGPTAYEQYF. V is TRBV10-3 and J is TRBJ2-7; D could derive from TRBD1 or TRBD2 (5 bases each). The CDR3 sequence is 14 residues long. Deletions cut 5 bases from V and 2 bases from J, with 13 bases between. Germline CDR1 is ENHRY and CDR2 is SYGVKD.

Of note for this clone: In the same sample, other DNA sequences code for this CDR3. The chain combines TRBV7-2 with TRBJ2-7; a weak D match, TRBD2 (5 bases). Trimming took 1 base from V and 0 from J, leaving 7 bases between them. CDR1 and CDR2 (germline): SGHTA, FQGNSA. The CDR3 has 14 amino acids. CDR3 loop: CASSLDRGSYEQYF. The CDR3 DNA sequence: TGTGCCAGCAGCTTAGATCGGGGCTCCTACGAGCAGTACTTC.

This rearrangement joins TRBV18 to TRBJ1-2, with 9 bases fitting TRBD1. Germline assignment: CDR1 KGHSH and CDR2 LQKENI. V trimming: 5 bases; J trimming: 6 bases; junction bases outside the gene matches: 13. The CDR3 length is 16 residues. The CDR3 here is CASSGLLTGGEDGYTF. The CDR3 nucleotides are TGTGCCAGCTCAGGACTGTTAACAGGGGGCGAAGATGGCTACACCTTC.

The genes are TRBV29-1 and TRBJ1-2, with TRBD1 as a possible D gene (5 bases). V lost 2 bases, J lost 4 bases, and 14 bases lay in between. Germline V lookup: CDR1 SQVTM, CDR2 ANQGSEA. The CDR3 covers 14 residues. CDR3 amino acids: CSVESRGAGYGYTF. The CDR3 bases are TGCAGCGTTGAATCGCGGGGCGCTGGCTATGGCTACACCTTC.

The chain has TRBV5-1 and TRBJ2-7; 15 bases fit TRBD2. V dropped 4 bases and J dropped 6; count of bases not matched to a gene: 5. Germline loops: CDR1 SGHRS, CDR2 YFSETQ. The length of the CDR3 is 15 residues. The CDR3 spells CASSPGTSGRTEQYF. The CDR3, as DNA: TGCGCCAGCAGCCCCGGGACTAGCGGGAGGACCGAGCAGTACTTC.

V is TRBV4-1 and J is TRBJ1-5; maybe TRBD1 (5 bases). V was trimmed by 1 base and J by 6 bases, leaving 13 bases between them. CDR3 length: 15 residues. The germline V gene encodes CDR1 MGHRA and CDR2 YSYEKL. Written as DNA, the CDR3 is TGCGCCAGCAGCCAAGGAGGAGGGGCGAGTCAGCCCCAGCATTTT. Residues: CASSQGGGASQPQHF.

The J gene is TRBJ1-3, the V gene TRBV2; TRBD1 might be the D (5 bases). The CDR3 runs 15 residues. Deletions cut 3 bases from V and 0 bases from J, with 9 bases between. Germline V gene sequence: CDR1 SNHLY, CDR2 FYNNEI. The CDR3 spells CASSDRGISGNTIYF. The CDR3 region has the DNA TGTGCCAGCAGTGATCGGGGGATCTCTGGAAACACCATATATTTT.

On this clone: Other nucleotide sequences in the sample specify the same CDR3. V usage is TRBV6-6 and J usage is TRBJ2-5; D unresolved. The CDR3 runs to 12 residues. The V end was cut by 0 bases, the J end by 5 bases, with 4 bases between. Germline values: CDR1 MNHNY, CDR2 SVGAGI (reference sequence). CDR3 nucleotide sequence: TGTGCCAGCAGTTACTCAGAGGAGACCCAGTACTTC. It codes for CASSYSEETQYF.

The chain couples TRBV5-4 to TRBJ2-1; D uncertain. The V end lost 3 bases, the J end lost 7 bases, and 14 bases lay between the germline ends. CDR3 length equals 14 residues. The germline V gene encodes CDR1 SGHNT and CDR2 YYREEE (reference sequence). The CDR3 sequence is CASSSALTKNEQFF. The DNA for the CDR3 is TGTGCCAGCAGCTCGGCCCTAACGAAGAATGAGCAGTTCTTC.

This chain uses TRBV6-5 with TRBJ1-1, with 7 bases lining up with TRBD1. V was pared by 5 bases and J by 1 base, with 7 bases of the junction left unmatched. Per germline, CDR1 MNHEY and CDR2 SVGAGI. The CDR3 is 15 amino acids. CDR3 nucleotides: TGTGCCAGCAGTAAAAGACAGGGTGGGAACACTGAAGCTTTCTTT. Protein sequence: CASSKRQGGNTEAFF.

The CDR3 region has the DNA TGTGCCAGCAGCTCGGACAGGGCGGCCTACGAGCAGTACTTC. It codes for CASSSDRAAYEQYF. The V call is TRBV7-2, the J call TRBJ2-7, with 8 bases fitting TRBD1. The J segment lost 2 bases and the V segment lost 4 bases, leaving 4 bases of the junction unmatched. The CDR3 loop spans 14 amino acids. CDR1 and CDR2 (germline): SGHTA, FQGNSA.